The 28 T cell receptor beta chains below come from one sample, sequenced in a study of T-cell memory formation after mild COVID-19. TCRdb fed the 5' RACE reads into MiXCR, producing one record per CDR3 protein. The data contain roughly 510,000 distinct CDR3 sequences, approximately 15% of them seen just once; the ten biggest clones take up around 8.1%. Sequenced material: PBMCs or a T cell subset sorted from them (not recorded which). These receptors were obtained from an adult woman who had mild COVID-19 (a few samples of this study predate the infection). Cell type and time point are not known.

This clonotype was observed a handful of times. This chain joins TRBV12-3 or TRBV12-4 and TRBJ2-7; the D is unclear. The CDR3 has 13 amino acids. Trimming cost V 3 bases and J 1 base, with 7 bases left between them. The CDR3 protein is CASSFRVSYEQYF. The CDR3 coding sequence is TGTGCCAGCAGTTTCCGGGTTTCCTACGAGCAGTACTTC.

The chain joins TRBV14 to TRBJ2-7; 9 bases fit TRBD1. V gave up 1 base and J gave up 7 bases; unmatched junction bases: 5. Germline CDR1 is SGHDN and CDR2 is FVKESK. The CDR3 runs to 14 residues. CDR3 region: CASSQGTGVREQYF. DNA of the CDR3: TGTGCCAGCAGCCAAGGGACAGGGGTTCGAGAGCAGTACTTC. Based on the CDR3 plus reference TRBV14 and TRBJ2-7, the full variable domain is EAGVTQFPSHSVIEKGQTVTLRCDPISGHDNLYWYRRVMGKEIKFLLHFVKESKQDESGMPNNRFLAERTGGTYSTLKVQPAELEDSGVYFCASSQGTGVREQYFGPGTRLTVT.

The V and J genes are TRBV4-2 and TRBJ1-1; 7 nucleotides align to TRBD1. CDR1 is LGHNA and CDR2 is YNFKEQ in the germline V gene. The CDR3 has 18 amino acids. V shed 0 bases, J shed 1 base, and the junction held 11 bases outside the gene matches. For the CDR3, the DNA is TGTGCCAGCAGCCAAGACCTCCGGGACAGAGTCCCGAACACTGAAGCTTTCTTT. Protein: CASSQDLRDRVPNTEAFF.

V is TRBV6-2 or TRBV6-3 and J is TRBJ2-3; D possibly matches TRBD1 or TRBD2 (5 bases each). There are 14 residues in the CDR3. V gave up 7 bases and J gave up 4 bases, with 15 bases separating them. Germline V CDR1 and CDR2: MNHEY, SVGEGT. DNA of the CDR3: TGTGCCAGCAAGGAGAGGGGTAGGGCAGATACGCAGTATTTT. It specifies CASKERGRADTQYF.

The CDR3 region is CATSDLPAYSTDTQYF. In DNA, the CDR3 is TGTGCCACCAGTGATTTGCCAGCGTATAGCACAGATACGCAGTATTTT. The chain employs TRBV24-1 and TRBJ2-3; D is unresolved. The CDR3 sequence is 16 residues long. Germline-derived CDR1 and CDR2 are KGHDR and SFDVKD. Trimming stripped 0 bases from V and 0 bases from J, with 9 bases between.

The table lists this clonotype with many counts. The V gene is TRBV5-1, the J gene TRBJ2-3; TRBD2 matches at 12 bases. V was pared by 3 bases and J by 2 bases, with 4 bases of the junction left unmatched. The germline V gene encodes CDR1 SGHRS and CDR2 YFSETQ. This CDR3 region has 16 residues. DNA for the CDR3: TGCGCCAGCAGCTCCGGACTAGCGGGGACCACAGATACGCAGTATTTT. It codes for CASSSGLAGTTDTQYF. Full variable domain (rest looked up from reference TRBV5-1 and TRBJ2-3): KAGVTQTPRYLIKTRGQQVTLSCSPISGHRSVSWYQQTPGQGLQFLFEYFSETQRNKGNFPGRFSGRQFSNSRSEMNVSTLELGDSALYLCASSSGLAGTTDTQYFGPGTRLTVL.

This clonotype was observed a handful of times. The chain uses TRBV7-6 and TRBJ2-1, with a weak D call TRBD2 (6 bases). The CDR3 extends over 14 amino acids. Germline V gene lookup returns CDR1 SGHVS and CDR2 FNYEAQ. Trimming shortened V by 4 bases and J by 8 bases, and 15 bases separated the two germline ends. The CDR3 coding sequence is TGTGCCAGCAGCTCTTCAAGCGGGTACGATGAGCAGTTCTTC. This translates into CASSSSSGYDEQFF.

This clonotype occurred a few times. The genes are TRBV7-2 and TRBJ2-7, with TRBD2 identical over 10 bases. Trimming cost V 4 bases and J 4 bases; bases outside gene matches: 7. The CDR3 contains 15 residues. Germline V gene lookup returns CDR1 SGHTA and CDR2 FQGNSA. The CDR3 sequence is CASSSFTSGTYEQYF. CDR3 bases: TGTGCCAGCAGCTCATTTACTAGCGGGACTTACGAGCAGTACTTC.

Remarks on this clonotype: A much larger clone is a single base away; this may be a read error. The CDR3 does not close with the conserved phenylalanine or tryptophan, likely indicating a read error. The rearrangement links TRBV4-2 to TRBJ2-7; a possible D gene is TRBD2 (5 bases). The V end was cut by 0 bases, the J end by 3 bases, with 12 bases between. Germline CDR1 reads LGHNA; CDR2 reads YNFKEQ. The CDR3 is 15 residues long. The CDR3 is CASSQDGEGGYEQYL. The CDR3 region has the DNA TGTGCCAGCAGCCAAGACGGCGAGGGCGGCTACGAGCAGTACTTA.

The chain recombines TRBV11-3 with TRBJ1-1, with a tentative D call TRBD1 (6 bases). The V and J ends lost 0 bases and 13 bases respectively, with 12 bases between them. The CDR3 has 12 amino acids. Germline V gene sequence: CDR1 SGHNT, CDR2 YENEEA. CDR3 amino acids: CASSLEQGYIFF. The CDR3 nucleotides read TGTGCCAGCAGCTTAGAACAGGGATATATTTTCTTT.

The V and J genes are TRBV3-1 and TRBJ2-4; a possible D gene is TRBD1 (6 bases). In germline, CDR1 is LGHDT, CDR2 YNNKEL (reference sequence). Trimming cost V 3 bases and J 0 bases, with 12 bases left between them. This CDR3 region has 16 residues. The DNA of the CDR3 is TGTGCCAGCAGCCAGGGGACATCACTAGCCAAAAACATTCAGTACTTC. This gives the protein CASSQGTSLAKNIQYF.

This clonotype showed up just a few times. The J gene is TRBJ2-1, the V gene TRBV9; D perhaps matches TRBD1 (6 bases). CDR1 is SGDLS and CDR2 is YYNGEE in the germline V gene. Trimming took 0 bases from V and 5 from J, leaving 12 bases between them. The CDR3 totals 15 residues. CDR3 nucleotide sequence: TGTGCCAGCAGCGTAGAACCAGGGGCCGACAATGAGCAGTTCTTC. This sequence encodes CASSVEPGADNEQFF.

This clonotype appeared a few times. The rearrangement links TRBV7-2 to TRBJ2-7; 11 nucleotides align to TRBD2. Germline CDR1 reads SGHTA; CDR2 reads FQGNSA. The CDR3 runs 16 residues. Trimming took 2 bases from V and 7 from J; bases not matched to a gene: 10. CDR3 loop: CASSLNSGRAGKEQYF. Here the CDR3 DNA reads TGTGCCAGCAGCTTAAATAGCGGGAGGGCCGGTAAAGAGCAGTACTTC.

The CDR3 loop reads CASSREADTQYF. The CDR3 DNA reads TGTGCCAGCAGTAGGGAGGCAGATACGCAGTATTTT. The rearrangement joins TRBV2 to TRBJ2-3, with D possibly matching TRBD2 (6 bases). In germline, CDR1 is SNHLY, CDR2 FYNNEI. The CDR3 has 12 residues. V was cut by 5 bases and J by 4 bases, with 7 bases left in between.

This clonotype was counted a few times. The V and J genes are TRBV5-4 and TRBJ2-1, with 10 nucleotides matching TRBD2. This CDR3 region has 15 residues. Germline V CDR1 and CDR2: SGHNT, YYREEE (reference sequence). The J segment lost 4 bases and the V segment lost 1 base, leaving 2 bases of the junction unmatched. CDR3 sequence reads: CASSLSGGEYNEQFF. CDR3 DNA sequence: TGTGCCAGCAGCTTGAGCGGGGGGGAATACAATGAGCAGTTCTTC.

The chain joins TRBV2 to TRBJ1-1; D is uncertain. Germline lookup yields CDR1 SNHLY and CDR2 FYNNEI. V lost 6 bases, J lost 1 base, and 12 bases lay in between. CDR3 length: 14 residues. CDR3 nucleotides: TGTGCCAGCAGCTTCGCCCTCCCGAACACTGAAGCTTTCTTT. It translates to CASSFALPNTEAFF.

There are a few counts of this clonotype. The chain couples TRBV11-2 to TRBJ2-5, with TRBD1 matching 9 bases. V was clipped by 3 bases and J by 5 bases; unmatched bases: 10. The CDR3 loop spans 16 amino acids. Germline CDR1 reads SGHAT; CDR2 reads FQNNGV. DNA for the CDR3: TGTGCCAGCAGCTTGCTGGGACAGGGAGGGTCGGAGACCCAGTACTTC. This gives the protein CASSLLGQGGSETQYF. The full variable domain, with the rest looked up from reference TRBV11-2 and TRBJ2-5, is EAGVAQSPRYKIIEKRQSVAFWCNPISGHATLYWYQQILGQGPKLLIQFQNNGVVDDSQLPKDRFSAERLKGVDSTLKIQPAKLEDSAVYLCASSLLGQGGSETQYFGPGTRLLVL.

V is TRBV4-2 and J is TRBJ2-5; TRBD2 aligns across 7 bases. With 3 bases clipped from V and 5 bases from J, the junction kept 6 bases outside the gene matches. The CDR3 has 14 amino acids. Germline CDR1 reads LGHNA; CDR2 reads YNFKEQ. The CDR3, as DNA: TGTGCCAGCAGCCATGCCGGACTAGAGGAGACCCAGTACTTC. Translating gives CASSHAGLEETQYF.

This chain uses TRBV4-1 with TRBJ2-7; 8 nucleotides align to TRBD1. This CDR3 comprises 16 residues. Germline V lookup: CDR1 MGHRA, CDR2 YSYEKL. Trimming removed 1 base from V and 5 bases from J; junction bases left unmatched: 10. DNA for the CDR3: TGCGCCAGCAGCCAAGTGATACAGGGGGTATACGACGAGCAGTACTTC. Amino acid sequence: CASSQVIQGVYDEQYF.

A few counts support this clonotype. V gene TRBV24-1 combines with J gene TRBJ2-1; the match to TRBD1 covers 8 bases. This CDR3 region has 16 residues. Trimming cost V 5 bases and J 7 bases; bases outside gene matches: 12. Germline CDR1 is KGHDR and CDR2 is SFDVKD. The CDR3 spells CATSVVGQGAGNEQFF. The CDR3 region has the DNA TGTGCCACCAGTGTTGTGGGTCAGGGGGCAGGGAATGAGCAGTTCTTC.

The J gene is TRBJ1-6, the V gene TRBV12-3 or TRBV12-4, with D perhaps matching TRBD1 (5 bases). Trimming removed 6 bases at V and 7 bases at J, with 13 bases between. The CDR3 runs 14 residues. Written as DNA, the CDR3 is TGTGCCAGCAGCTGGGGCGGAGGGAATTCACCCCTCCACTTT. This sequence encodes CASSWGGGNSPLHF.

The chain recombines TRBV7-9 with TRBJ1-2; no clear D. CDR1 is SEHNR, CDR2 FQNEAQ, per germline (reference sequence). This CDR3 has 14 amino acids. The ends were cut back, 1 base at V and 1 base at J, with 7 bases in the middle. The CDR3 protein is CASSLEAVNYGYTF. CDR3 nucleotides: TGTGCCAGCAGCTTAGAGGCAGTTAACTATGGCTACACCTTC.

V and J are TRBV6-2 or TRBV6-3 and TRBJ2-7; no firm D call. Trimming pared 2 bases from V and 7 bases from J, leaving 9 bases between. CDR3 length: 12 residues. Germline V gene data show CDR1 as MNHEY and CDR2 as SVGEGT. The CDR3 loop reads CASSYEVEEQYF. For the CDR3, the DNA is TGTGCCAGCAGTTACGAGGTGGAGGAGCAGTACTTC.

This clonotype was seen many times. This chain links TRBV15 with TRBJ1-1, with D possibly matching TRBD1 (6 bases). CDR3 length equals 13 residues. Germline V lookup: CDR1 LNHNV, CDR2 YYDKDF (reference sequence). V gave up 3 bases and J gave up 7 bases, with 12 bases separating them. CDR3 sequence: CATSRDRRSEAFF. CDR3 nucleotide sequence: TGTGCCACCAGCAGGGACAGAAGGAGTGAAGCTTTCTTT.

In its sample, this clonotype was seen a few times. CDR3 in amino acids: CSARGLAGEIQETQYF. CDR3 bases: TGCAGTGCTAGAGGTTTAGCGGGAGAGATACAAGAGACCCAGTACTTC. The genes are TRBV20-1 and TRBJ2-5; 9 bases map to TRBD2. With V trimmed by 1 base and J by 2 bases, 8 bases remained unmatched. The CDR3 has 16 amino acids. Germline V gene data show CDR1 as DFQATT and CDR2 as SNEGSKA (reference sequence).

This clonotype has just a few counts. The chain links TRBV3-1 to TRBJ1-3, with D possibly being TRBD1 (6 bases). Germline V gene lookup returns CDR1 LGHDT and CDR2 YNNKEL (reference sequence). V was clipped by 4 bases and J by 0 bases, with 13 bases between them. The CDR3 contains 16 residues. The CDR3 spells CASSPETGFSGNTIYF. CDR3 coding DNA: TGTGCCAGCAGCCCGGAGACAGGTTTCTCTGGAAACACCATATATTTT. The complete variable domain, with remaining parts taken from reference TRBV3-1 and TRBJ1-3, reads DTAVSQTPKYLVTQMGNDKSIKCEQNLGHDTMYWYKQDSKKFLKIMFSYNNKELIINETVPNRFSPKSPDKAHLNLHINSLELGDSAVYFCASSPETGFSGNTIYFGEGSWLTVV.

There are a few counts of this clonotype. This chain joins TRBV30 and TRBJ1-5; 8 bases line up with TRBD1. The J segment lost 0 bases and the V segment lost 2 bases, leaving 9 bases of the junction unmatched. CDR1 GTSNPN and CDR2 SVGIG come from the germline V gene (reference sequence). CDR3 length: 17 amino acids. The CDR3 sequence is CAWSRGQGQYSNQPQHF. The CDR3 DNA reads as TGTGCCTGGAGTAGAGGACAGGGACAATATAGCAATCAGCCCCAGCATTTT. Together with reference TRBV30 and TRBJ1-5, the CDR3 gives the full variable domain: SQTIHQWPATLVQPVGSPLSLECTVEGTSNPNLYWYRQAAGRGLQLLFYSVGIGQISSEVPQNLSASRPQDRQFILSSKKLLLSDSGFYLCAWSRGQGQYSNQPQHFGDGTRLSIL.

The chain couples TRBV20-1 to TRBJ2-7; 11 bases align to TRBD1. Trimming cost V 5 bases and J 5 bases; bases outside gene matches: 14. The CDR3 totals 16 residues. CDR1 DFQATT and CDR2 SNEGSKA come from the germline V gene (reference sequence). The CDR3 DNA reads TGCAGTGCTCCGACAGCCCTCAGGACAGGGGGCCACGAGCAGTACTTC. Translated, it gives CSAPTALRTGGHEQYF.